The next 22 T cell receptor beta chains were all read from a single sample in a study of cytomegalovirus exposure and HLA in healthy donors. Use of 60 Vbeta and 13 Jbeta primers characterized the PCR. The table came from immunoSEQ multiplex PCR; TCRdb's copy has only in-frame clones and leaves some out. The sample shows about 190,000 clones, roughly 80% of them seen only once. Sequenced: PBMCs. These receptors all stem from a man in his fifties in good health and CMV-seronegative.

The J gene is TRBJ2-2, the V gene TRBV5-6; D is unclear. This CDR3 is 16 amino acids long. Trimming stripped 0 bases from V and 6 bases from J, with 15 bases between. The germline CDR1 and CDR2 sequences are SGHDT and YYEEEE. The CDR3 DNA follows: TGTGCCAGCAGCTTGGCTTGGGCCGACCCTTCCGGGGAGCTGTTTTTT. It encodes CASSLAWADPSGELFF.

The V gene is TRBV14, the J gene TRBJ1-2; D uncertain. The CDR3 is 15 residues long. Per germline, CDR1 SGHDN and CDR2 FVKESK. Between the trimmed V and J ends, which lost 0 bases and 2 bases, there was a span of 10 bases. The CDR3, as DNA: TGTGCCAGCAGCCAAGATAGACGGGGAAACTATGGCTACACCTTC. It translates to CASSQDRRGNYGYTF.

The CDR3 coding sequence is TGTGCCTGGAGTGTTCGCGGGCCCAGCTACACCTTC. Translation gives CAWSVRGPSYTF. This sequence joins TRBV30 and TRBJ1-2; D call uncertain. The CDR3 runs 12 residues. Germline loops: CDR1 GTSNPN, CDR2 SVGIG (reference sequence). Trimming removed 0 bases from V and 9 bases from J, with 11 bases in between. The full variable domain, its missing parts supplied by reference TRBV30 and TRBJ1-2, is SQTIHQWPATLVQPVGSPLSLECTVEGTSNPNLYWYRQAAGRGLQLLFYSVGIGQISSEVPQNLSASRPQDRQFILSSKKLLLSDSGFYLCAWSVRGPSYTFGSGTRLTVV.

The chain carries TRBV15 and TRBJ1-1; D gene uncertain. The CDR3 is 13 residues long. Germline CDR1 is LNHNV and CDR2 is YYDKDF (reference sequence). Trimming took off 0 bases at V and 6 bases at J, with 8 bases between the two ends. In nucleotides, the CDR3 is TGTGCCACCAGCAGAGATCGGGGTGCTGAAGCTTTCTTT. Translation gives CATSRDRGAEAFF. Full variable domain (missing parts from reference TRBV15 and TRBJ1-1): DAMVIQNPRYQVTQFGKPVTLSCSQTLNHNVMYWYQQKSSQAPKLLFHYYDKDFNNEADTPDNFQSRRPNTSFCFLDIRSPGLGDTAMYLCATSRDRGAEAFFGQGTRLTVV.

V gene TRBV7-2 combines with J gene TRBJ1-5; D not certain. Germline V gene data show CDR1 as SGHTA and CDR2 as FQGNSA. Trimming removed 6 bases from V and 4 bases from J, with 13 bases in between. This CDR3 region has 14 residues. CDR3: CASRETDYNQPQHF. For the CDR3, the DNA is TGTGCCAGCAGGGAGACGGATTATAATCAGCCCCAGCATTTT.

The rearrangement joins TRBV2 to TRBJ2-3; D remains ambiguous. V was cut by 4 bases and J by 3 bases, with 8 bases left in between. The CDR3 is 13 residues long. Germline V gene sequence: CDR1 SNHLY, CDR2 FYNNEI. The chain's CDR3 is CASSAVGTDTQYF. CDR3 nucleotide sequence: TGTGCCAGCAGTGCTGTCGGGACAGATACGCAGTATTTT.

The gene calls are TRBV6-5 and TRBJ2-7, with D unclear. CDR1 MNHEY and CDR2 SVGAGI come from the germline V gene. CDR3 length: 14 amino acids. The V gene lost 0 bases and the J gene lost 7 bases, with 13 bases spanning the gap. CDR3 nucleotide sequence: TGTGCCAGCAGTTACTCACCGGCCCTCGGGGAGCAGTACTTC. Protein: CASSYSPALGEQYF.

The chain recombines TRBV2 with TRBJ1-1; a possible D gene is TRBD1 (6 bases). CDR3 length: 13 residues. V was pared by 3 bases and J by 11 bases, with 16 bases between. In germline, CDR1 is SNHLY, CDR2 FYNNEI. The CDR3 region has the DNA TGTGCCAGCAGTGAGGAGAGGAACAGGGAGGCTTTCTTT. It translates to CASSEERNREAFF.

The chain carries TRBV11-2 and TRBJ2-4, with D possibly matching TRBD1 (6 bases). The CDR3 is made up of 14 amino acids. Looked up from germline, CDR1 is SGHAT and CDR2 is FQNNGV. V lost 5 bases, J lost 2 bases, and 10 bases lay in between. The CDR3 sequence: CASSEQGSKNIQYF. The CDR3 coding sequence is TGTGCCAGCAGCGAACAGGGTTCCAAAAACATTCAGTACTTC.

The CDR3 loop reads CASRRFFDEQYF. The CDR3 region has the DNA TGTGCCAGCAGGCGATTCTTCGACGAGCAGTACTTC. The V and J genes are TRBV2 and TRBJ2-7; D is undetermined. CDR1 and CDR2 (germline): SNHLY, FYNNEI. V gave up 6 bases and J gave up 5 bases, with 11 bases separating them. CDR3 length equals 12 residues.

The chain joins TRBV6-1 to TRBJ1-2, with a possible D match to TRBD1 (6 bases). Germline-derived CDR1 and CDR2 are MNHNS and SASEGT. Trimming pared 6 bases from V and 0 bases from J, leaving 11 bases between. The CDR3 is made up of 14 amino acids. Here the CDR3 DNA reads TGTGCCAGCAGCTGGGGGCAGTCTAACTATGGCTACACCTTC. This sequence encodes CASSWGQSNYGYTF.

The J gene is TRBJ2-5, the V gene TRBV7-9; D is perhaps TRBD2 (5 bases). The CDR3 has 15 amino acids. Trimming took 1 base from V and 5 from J, leaving 14 bases between them. Germline lookup yields CDR1 SEHNR and CDR2 FQNEAQ (reference sequence). Here the CDR3 reads CASSLEVDYVETQYF. The CDR3 DNA follows: TGTGCCAGCAGCTTAGAGGTCGACTACGTGGAGACCCAGTACTTC.

The chain links TRBV10-2 to TRBJ1-2, with D possibly TRBD1 on 5 matching bases. V gave up 7 bases and J gave up 3 bases, with 21 bases separating them. The CDR3 spans 16 residues. Germline CDR1 WSHSY, CDR2 SAAADI. The CDR3 region has the DNA TGCGCCAGCACTGCGAATACAGGCAGCCCTCACTATGGCTACACCTTC. Its protein product is CASTANTGSPHYGYTF.

This clone was observed once. V is TRBV7-9 and J is TRBJ2-1; D gene ambiguous. V lost 2 bases, J lost 7 bases, and 9 bases lay in between. The germline gives CDR1 SEHNR, CDR2 FQNEAQ (reference sequence). This CDR3 contains 13 residues. The DNA for the CDR3 is TGTGCCAGCAGCTTAATACTCTTAAATGAGCAGTTCTTC. Translation gives CASSLILLNEQFF.

The CDR3 loop is CASSNPLSGDTDTQYF. CDR3 DNA: TGTGCCAGCAGCAACCCTCTTAGCGGGGACACAGATACGCAGTATTTT. The rearrangement links TRBV7-9 to TRBJ2-3; 8 bases line up with TRBD2. Germline V gene data show CDR1 as SEHNR and CDR2 as FQNEAQ (reference sequence). The CDR3 runs 16 residues. Trimming removed 5 bases from V and 2 bases from J; junction bases left unmatched: 9.

The V and J genes are TRBV19 and TRBJ2-5; 7 nucleotides line up with TRBD1. Germline lookup yields CDR1 LNHDA and CDR2 SQIVND (reference sequence). V dropped 6 bases and J dropped 5; count of bases not matched to a gene: 3. The CDR3 is 12 amino acids. The CDR3 DNA follows: TGTGCCAGTAGCAAGGGACAGGAGACCCAGTACTTC. It codes for CASSKGQETQYF.

About this clone itself: The junction and the germline gene differ at one end; a read error may be behind it. V gene TRBV7-9 combines with J gene TRBJ2-4, with a possible D match to TRBD1 (6 bases). Germline V gene lookup returns CDR1 SEHNR and CDR2 FQNEAQ (reference sequence). The CDR3 has 17 amino acids. The CDR3 loop is CSSSLAQGRGAKNIQYF. Here the CDR3 DNA reads TGTTCCAGCAGCTTAGCGCAGGGCAGGGGCGCCAAAAACATTCAGTACTTC.

The V call is TRBV27, the J call TRBJ2-7, with 8 bases fitting TRBD2. The length of the CDR3 is 17 residues. V lost 5 bases, J lost 0 bases, and 12 bases stayed unmatched. The germline CDR1 and CDR2 sequences are MNHEY and SMNVEV (reference sequence). The CDR3 region is CASSRDDGGENSYEQYF. The DNA of the CDR3 is TGTGCCAGCAGTCGGGATGACGGGGGGGAAAACTCCTACGAGCAGTACTTC.

In this sample, this clone turned up once. The J gene is TRBJ2-7, the V gene TRBV18; TRBD2 might be the D (7 bases). Trimming left V 1 base short and J 2 bases short, with 9 bases between. Germline V gives CDR1 KGHSH, CDR2 LQKENI. The CDR3 runs to 14 residues. As DNA, the CDR3 is TGTGCCAGCTCACCACAAGGGGGGGCCTACGAGCAGTACTTC. Translated: CASSPQGGAYEQYF.

This chain links TRBV5-1 with TRBJ1-6, with a weak D call TRBD1 (5 bases). In germline, CDR1 is SGHRS, CDR2 YFSETQ. This CDR3 spans 15 amino acids. Between the trimmed V and J ends, which lost 4 bases and 7 bases, there was a span of 15 bases. CDR3 loop: CASSPGRAGNSPLHF. Written as DNA, the CDR3 is TGCGCCAGCAGCCCTGGCAGGGCAGGGAATTCACCCCTCCACTTT.

The chain is built from TRBV2 and TRBJ1-2; D is unresolved. CDR1 and CDR2 (germline): SNHLY, FYNNEI. The CDR3 extends over 15 amino acids. Trimming cost V 7 bases and J 4 bases, with 19 bases left between them. In nucleotides, the CDR3 is TGTGCCAGCACTCCAGAAGGCGGCGGAGCCTATGGCTACACCTTC. This gives the protein CASTPEGGGAYGYTF.

The gene calls are TRBV30 and TRBJ1-6; unclear D gene. The CDR3 consists of 15 residues. V lost 0 bases, J lost 7 bases, and 13 bases lay in between. Germline V gene sequence: CDR1 GTSNPN, CDR2 SVGIG (reference sequence). The CDR3 DNA reads as TGTGCCTGGAGTGTACCTGAACTGAAAAATTCACCCCTCCACTTT. Residues: CAWSVPELKNSPLHF.